One and the same sample provided the 19 T cell receptor beta chains below, sequenced in a study of blood T cell repertoires in COVID-19. The assay was immunoSEQ multiplex PCR, and TCRdb's table has in-frame clones only and misses some. The table includes 190,000 or so clones, less than 85% detected once. Material for sequencing was peripheral blood. The receptors derive from a man in his fifties who had recovered from COVID-19.

This rearrangement joins TRBV7-9 to TRBJ1-6; tentative D call: TRBD1 (6 bases). Germline CDR1 reads SEHNR; CDR2 reads FQNEAQ (reference sequence). V was shortened by 5 bases and J by 7 bases, with 18 bases between the two germline ends. This CDR3 has 16 amino acids. The CDR3 bases are TGTGCCAGCAGCCCATTGGGCCTGGGGGCCAATTCACCCCTCCACTTT. Its protein is CASSPLGLGANSPLHF.

This chain joins TRBV28 and TRBJ2-5; D not resolved. CDR1 MDHEN and CDR2 SYDVKM come from the germline V gene. The CDR3 is 13 residues long. Trimming took 4 bases from V and 2 from J, leaving 8 bases between them. For the CDR3, the DNA is TGTGCCAGCAGTTGGCAGATACAAGAGACCCAGTACTTC. Translated, it gives CASSWQIQETQYF.

The count of this clone is one. The rearrangement links TRBV27 to TRBJ2-7; 10 bases align to TRBD2. The germline gives CDR1 MNHEY, CDR2 SMNVEV (reference sequence). With V trimmed by 5 bases and J by 3 bases, 7 bases remained unmatched. This CDR3 contains 15 residues. CDR3 in DNA: TGTGCCAGCAGTGCCACTAGCGGGATGCACTACGAGCAGTACTTC. As protein: CASSATSGMHYEQYF.

The rearrangement uses TRBV15 and TRBJ1-3; D call uncertain. The CDR3 covers 14 residues. Germline loops: CDR1 LNHNV, CDR2 YYDKDF (reference sequence). V was trimmed by 0 bases and J by 7 bases, leaving 10 bases between them. The CDR3 sequence: CATSRDQWLNTIYF. The DNA for the CDR3 is TGTGCCACCAGCAGAGATCAGTGGCTCAACACCATATATTTT.

The chain carries TRBV4-1 and TRBJ2-1, with 13 bases that match TRBD2. V lost 1 base, J lost 8 bases, and 11 bases stayed unmatched. The CDR3 loop spans 18 amino acids. Germline-derived CDR1 and CDR2 are MGHRA and YSYEKL. The DNA of the CDR3 is TGCGCCAGCAGCCAAGGGGAGGGGACTAGCGGGATTAAGTATGAGCAGTTCTTC. Translated: CASSQGEGTSGIKYEQFF.

This clone was seen more than once but under ten times. This chain uses TRBV6-1 with TRBJ2-2, with D maybe TRBD1 (5 bases). V shed 1 base and J shed 6 bases, with 12 bases lying between them. Looked up from germline, CDR1 is MNHNS and CDR2 is SASEGT. This CDR3 comprises 15 residues. In DNA, the CDR3 is TGTGCCAGCAGTGAAGGCAGTGGGGCCCCCGGGGAGCTGTTTTTT. Translation gives CASSEGSGAPGELFF.

This clone occurred a few times. The rearrangement uses TRBV4-3 and TRBJ2-7; D not certain. CDR3 length: 15 residues. Trimming took off 1 base at V and 4 bases at J, with 14 bases between the two ends. The germline V gene has CDR1 LGHNA and CDR2 YSLEER. The CDR3 DNA follows: TGCGCCAGCAGCCAAGGAATCCTTCAGGATTACGAGCAGTACTTC. Translation gives CASSQGILQDYEQYF.

This clone has a handful of counts. The chain employs TRBV2 and TRBJ2-1, with 13 bases matching TRBD2. The germline gives CDR1 SNHLY, CDR2 FYNNEI. This CDR3 is built from 16 residues. Trimming cost V 6 bases and J 6 bases; bases outside gene matches: 8. CDR3 in amino acids: CASSARTSGRANEQFF. The CDR3 DNA sequence: TGTGCCAGCAGCGCTCGCACTAGCGGGAGGGCCAATGAGCAGTTCTTC.

The rearrangement uses TRBV24-1 and TRBJ1-5; TRBD1 matches at 10 bases. Germline V gives CDR1 KGHDR, CDR2 SFDVKD. The ends lost 3 bases at V and 6 bases at J; junction bases unmatched: 1. CDR3 length: 14 amino acids. CDR3 loop: CATSDGTGVQPQHF. The CDR3 nucleotides read TGTGCCACCAGTGATGGGACAGGGGTTCAGCCCCAGCATTTT.

The CDR3: CASSLGTGNVLWGYEQYF. The DNA of the CDR3 is TGTGCCAGCAGCCTCGGGACAGGGAATGTTTTGTGGGGTTACGAGCAGTACTTC. The chain recombines TRBV27 with TRBJ2-7, with 9 bases matching TRBD1. The germline V gene has CDR1 MNHEY and CDR2 SMNVEV (reference sequence). The CDR3 consists of 18 residues. V dropped 6 bases and J dropped 4; count of bases not matched to a gene: 19.

This sequence joins TRBV27 and TRBJ1-2; no clear D. Trimming took off 5 bases at V and 7 bases at J, with 11 bases between the two ends. This CDR3 region has 12 residues. CDR1 and CDR2 from the germline V gene are MNHEY and SMNVEV (reference sequence). The CDR3 DNA is TGTGCCAGCAGTGGGAGGCAGACTGGCTACACCTTC. It translates to CASSGRQTGYTF.

This clone was observed a handful of times. This chain uses TRBV7-2 with TRBJ2-1; D is unresolved. The CDR3 is made up of 14 amino acids. The germline V gene has CDR1 SGHTA and CDR2 FQGNSA. The V end was cut by 5 bases, the J end by 6 bases, with 14 bases between. The CDR3 loop reads CASSAEAYGNEQFF. The CDR3 region has the DNA TGTGCCAGCAGCGCCGAGGCTTACGGCAATGAGCAGTTCTTC.

This sequence joins TRBV18 and TRBJ2-7, with 12 bases aligning to TRBD1. This CDR3 contains 16 residues. Germline V gene lookup returns CDR1 KGHSH and CDR2 LQKENI. J lost 7 bases, V lost 6 bases, and 13 bases had no gene match. The CDR3 DNA sequence: TGTGCCAGCTCGCTAACTCCGGGACAGGGGGCGCGGGAGCAGTACTTC. Its translation: CASSLTPGQGAREQYF. Full variable domain (outside the CDR3, taken from reference TRBV18 and TRBJ2-7): NAGVMQNPRHLVRRRGQEARLRCSPMKGHSHVYWYRQLPEEGLKFMVYLQKENIIDESGMPKERFSAEFPKEGPSILRIQQVVRGDSAAYFCASSLTPGQGAREQYFGPGTRLTVT.

This rearrangement joins TRBV7-9 to TRBJ1-4, with D perhaps matching TRBD1 (6 bases). Between the trimmed V and J ends, which lost 4 bases and 6 bases, there was a span of 12 bases. Germline loops: CDR1 SEHNR, CDR2 FQNEAQ (reference sequence). This CDR3 is built from 14 residues. The CDR3 nucleotides read TGTGCCAGCAGCTCGATAACAGGGTATGAAAAACTGTTTTTT. Protein sequence: CASSSITGYEKLFF.

V gene TRBV5-1 combines with J gene TRBJ2-7, with TRBD1 matching over 7 bases. The trim removed 4 bases at V and 6 bases at J, leaving 13 bases unmatched. This CDR3 is 15 amino acids long. In germline, CDR1 is SGHRS, CDR2 YFSETQ. The CDR3 region has the DNA TGCGCCAGCAGCGGGACAAGGGACAGCCGGGGCGAGCAGTACTTC. Translation gives CASSGTRDSRGEQYF.

The V gene is TRBV21-1, the J gene TRBJ1-1; the D segment call TRBD1 is taken from the table without a DNA check. TRBV21-1 is a pseudogene. The CDR3 has 21 amino acids. CDR3 bases: TGTGCCAGCAGCAAAATGGATCTCTTGACACACACCCAAGAACAGAACACTGAAGCTTTCTTT. The encoded protein is CASSKMDLLTHTQEQNTEAFF.

The rearrangement links TRBV6-6 to TRBJ2-7, with D possibly being TRBD2 (5 bases). Germline CDR1 and CDR2: MNHNY and SVGAGI (reference sequence). Trimming cost V 0 bases and J 0 bases, with 12 bases left between them. This CDR3 contains 16 residues. CDR3 coding DNA: TGTGCCAGCAGTTACTCGCTAGCCAAGAGCTCCTACGAGCAGTACTTC. Its translation is CASSYSLAKSSYEQYF.

This sequence joins TRBV5-8 and TRBJ1-5; no clear D. This CDR3 is 12 amino acids long. In germline, CDR1 is SGHTS, CDR2 YDEGEE. Trimming stripped 3 bases from V and 5 bases from J, with 6 bases between. The CDR3 region is CASSYVDQPQHF. CDR3 DNA sequence: TGTGCCAGCAGCTATGTCGATCAGCCCCAGCATTTT. Based on the CDR3 plus reference TRBV5-8 and TRBJ1-5, the full variable domain is EAGVTQSPTHLIKTRGQQATLRCSPISGHTSVYWYQQALGLGLQFLLWYDEGEERNRGNFPPRFSGRQFPNYSSELNVNALELEDSALYLCASSYVDQPQHFGDGTRLSIL.

V gene TRBV30 combines with J gene TRBJ2-1; D is ambiguous. Germline CDR1 is GTSNPN and CDR2 is SVGIG (reference sequence). The CDR3 covers 12 residues. Trimming shortened V by 2 bases and J by 3 bases, and 5 bases separated the two germline ends. The CDR3 is CAWSNSYNEQFF. The CDR3 bases are TGTGCCTGGAGTAACAGCTACAATGAGCAGTTCTTC.